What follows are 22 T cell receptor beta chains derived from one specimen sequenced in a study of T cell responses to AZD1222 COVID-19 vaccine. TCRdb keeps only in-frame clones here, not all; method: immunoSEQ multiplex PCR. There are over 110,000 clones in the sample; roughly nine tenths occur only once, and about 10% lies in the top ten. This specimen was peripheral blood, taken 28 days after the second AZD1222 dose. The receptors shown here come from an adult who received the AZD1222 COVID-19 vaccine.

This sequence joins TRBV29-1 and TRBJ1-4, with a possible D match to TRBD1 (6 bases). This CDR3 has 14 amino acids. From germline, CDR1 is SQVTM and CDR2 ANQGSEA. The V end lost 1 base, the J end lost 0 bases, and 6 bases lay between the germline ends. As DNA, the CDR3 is TGCAGCGTTGAAGGGACAGCAACTAATGAAAAACTGTTTTTT. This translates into CSVEGTATNEKLFF.

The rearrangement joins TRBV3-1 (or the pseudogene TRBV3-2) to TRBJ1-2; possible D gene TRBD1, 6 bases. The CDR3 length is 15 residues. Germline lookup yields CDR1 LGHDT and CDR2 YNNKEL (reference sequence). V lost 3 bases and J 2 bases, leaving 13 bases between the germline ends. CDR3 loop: CASSHTGQMNYGYTF. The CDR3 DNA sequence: TGTGCCAGCAGCCACACCGGACAGATGAACTATGGCTACACCTTC.

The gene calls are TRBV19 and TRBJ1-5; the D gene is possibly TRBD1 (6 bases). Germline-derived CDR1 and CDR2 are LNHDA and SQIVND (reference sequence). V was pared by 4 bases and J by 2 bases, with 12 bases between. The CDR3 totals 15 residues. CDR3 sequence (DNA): TGTGCCAGTAGTACACAGGGATGGGGCAATCAGCCCCAGCATTTT. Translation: CASSTQGWGNQPQHF.

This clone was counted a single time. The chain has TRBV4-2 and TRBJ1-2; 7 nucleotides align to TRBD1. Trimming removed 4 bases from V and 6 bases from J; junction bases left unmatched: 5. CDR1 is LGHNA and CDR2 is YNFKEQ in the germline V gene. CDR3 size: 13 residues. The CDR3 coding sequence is TGTGCCAGCAGCCCTCGACAGGGAGATGGCTACACCTTC. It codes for CASSPRQGDGYTF.

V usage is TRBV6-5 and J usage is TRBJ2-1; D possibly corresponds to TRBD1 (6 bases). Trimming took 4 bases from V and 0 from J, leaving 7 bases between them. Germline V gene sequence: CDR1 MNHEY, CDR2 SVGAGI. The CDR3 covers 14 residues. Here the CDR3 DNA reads TGTGCCAGCAGTTCACAGGGCTCCTACAATGAGCAGTTCTTC. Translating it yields CASSSQGSYNEQFF.

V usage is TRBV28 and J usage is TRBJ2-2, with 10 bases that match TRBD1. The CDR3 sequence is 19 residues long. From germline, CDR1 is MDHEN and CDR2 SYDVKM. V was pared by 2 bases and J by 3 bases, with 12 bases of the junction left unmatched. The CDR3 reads CASSLDYIGTGVDTGELFF. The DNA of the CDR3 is TGTGCCAGCAGTTTAGATTATATCGGGACAGGGGTGGACACCGGGGAGCTGTTTTTT.

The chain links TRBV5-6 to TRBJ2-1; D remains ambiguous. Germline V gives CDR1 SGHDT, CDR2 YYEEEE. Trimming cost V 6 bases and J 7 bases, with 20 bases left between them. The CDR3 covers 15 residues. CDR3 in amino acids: CASTSPGSLINEQFF. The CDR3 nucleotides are TGTGCCAGCACTTCGCCTGGCTCCCTGATAAATGAGCAGTTCTTC.

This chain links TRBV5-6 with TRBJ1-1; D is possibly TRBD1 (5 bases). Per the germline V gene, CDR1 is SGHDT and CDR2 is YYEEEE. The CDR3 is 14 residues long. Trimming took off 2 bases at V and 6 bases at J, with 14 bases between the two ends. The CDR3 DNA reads TGTGCCAGCAGCTTCGCAGGGTCGTGGGCTGAAGCTTTCTTT. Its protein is CASSFAGSWAEAFF. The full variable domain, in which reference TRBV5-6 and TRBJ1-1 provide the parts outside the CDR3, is DAGVTQSPTHLIKTRGQQVTLRCSPKSGHDTVSWYQQALGQGPQFIFQYYEEEERQRGNFPDRFSGHQFPNYSSELNVNALLLGDSALYLCASSFAGSWAEAFFGQGTRLTVV.

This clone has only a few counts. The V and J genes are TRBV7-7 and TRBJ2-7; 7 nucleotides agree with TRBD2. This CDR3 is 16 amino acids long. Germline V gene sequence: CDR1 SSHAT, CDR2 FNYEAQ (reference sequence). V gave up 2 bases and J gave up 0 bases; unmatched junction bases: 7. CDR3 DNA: TGTGCCAGCAGCTTAAACCTAGCGGTGAGCTCCTACGAGCAGTACTTC. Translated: CASSLNLAVSSYEQYF.

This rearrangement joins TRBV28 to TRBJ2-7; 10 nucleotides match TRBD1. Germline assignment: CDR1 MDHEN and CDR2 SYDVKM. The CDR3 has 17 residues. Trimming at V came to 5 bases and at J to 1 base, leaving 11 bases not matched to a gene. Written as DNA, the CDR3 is TGTGCCAGCAGTGGTACGGGGACAGGGGAAGAGTCCTACGAGCAGTACGTC. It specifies CASSGTGTGEESYEQYV.

The CDR3 DNA follows: TGCGCCAGCAGCTTGGGCGGGAGCTTTACCTACGAGCAGTACTTC. Its protein product is CASSLGGSFTYEQYF. The V call is TRBV5-1, the J call TRBJ2-7, with 7 bases lining up with TRBD2. The CDR3 runs to 15 residues. Germline V CDR1 and CDR2: SGHRS, YFSETQ. The V gene end was trimmed by 0 bases and the J gene end by 2 bases; junction bases not matched to a gene: 5.

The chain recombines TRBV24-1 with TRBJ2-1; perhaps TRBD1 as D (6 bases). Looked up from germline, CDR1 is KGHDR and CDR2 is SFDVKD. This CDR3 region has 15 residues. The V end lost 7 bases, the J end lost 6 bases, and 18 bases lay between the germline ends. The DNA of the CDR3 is TGTGCCACCAGCGAGGGCAGGGGCATTAGCAATGAGCAGTTCTTC. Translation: CATSEGRGISNEQFF.

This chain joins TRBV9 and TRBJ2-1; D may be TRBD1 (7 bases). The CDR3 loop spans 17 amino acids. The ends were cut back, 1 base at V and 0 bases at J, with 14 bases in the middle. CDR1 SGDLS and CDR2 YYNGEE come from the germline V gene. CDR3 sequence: CASSVIGGGLSYNEQFF. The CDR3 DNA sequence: TGTGCCAGCAGCGTAATAGGAGGGGGCCTCTCCTACAATGAGCAGTTCTTC. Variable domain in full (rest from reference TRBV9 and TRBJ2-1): DSGVTQTPKHLITATGQRVTLRCSPRSGDLSVYWYQQSLDQGLQFLIQYYNGEERAKGNILERFSAQQFPDLHSELNLSSLELGDSALYFCASSVIGGGLSYNEQFFGPGTRLTVL.

CDR3 bases: TGTGCCAGCAGTTTATCGCAGGACAGTCCCTATGGCTACACCTTC. This sequence encodes CASSLSQDSPYGYTF. The gene calls are TRBV28 and TRBJ1-2, with TRBD1 as a possible D gene (6 bases). CDR1 and CDR2 from the germline V gene are MDHEN and SYDVKM. This CDR3 contains 15 residues. V was cut by 1 base and J by 4 bases, with 13 bases left in between.

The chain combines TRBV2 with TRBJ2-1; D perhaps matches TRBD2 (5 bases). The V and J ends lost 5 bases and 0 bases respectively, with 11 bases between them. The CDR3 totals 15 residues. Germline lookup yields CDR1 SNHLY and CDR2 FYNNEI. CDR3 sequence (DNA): TGTGCCAGCAGTAGAGCGGCTTACTCCTACAATGAGCAGTTCTTC. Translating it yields CASSRAAYSYNEQFF.

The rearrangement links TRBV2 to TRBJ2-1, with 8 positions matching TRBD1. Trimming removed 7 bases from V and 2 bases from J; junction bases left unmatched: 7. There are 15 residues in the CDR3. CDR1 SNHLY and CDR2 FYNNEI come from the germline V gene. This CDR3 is CASILDRVPYNEQFF. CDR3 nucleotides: TGTGCCAGCATCCTGGACAGGGTCCCCTACAATGAGCAGTTCTTC.

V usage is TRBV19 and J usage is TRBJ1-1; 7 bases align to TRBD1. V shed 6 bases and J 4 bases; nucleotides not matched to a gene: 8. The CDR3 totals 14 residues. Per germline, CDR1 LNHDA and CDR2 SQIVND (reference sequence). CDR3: CASRAGTAGTEAFF. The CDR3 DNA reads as TGTGCCAGTAGGGCCGGGACAGCAGGCACTGAAGCTTTCTTT.

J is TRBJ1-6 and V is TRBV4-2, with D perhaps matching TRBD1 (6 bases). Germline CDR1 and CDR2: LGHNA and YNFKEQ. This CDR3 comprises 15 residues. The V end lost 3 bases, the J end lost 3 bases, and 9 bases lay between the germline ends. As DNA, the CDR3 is TGTGCCAGCAGCCATGGACAGCTCTATAATTCACCCCTCCACTTT. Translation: CASSHGQLYNSPLHF.

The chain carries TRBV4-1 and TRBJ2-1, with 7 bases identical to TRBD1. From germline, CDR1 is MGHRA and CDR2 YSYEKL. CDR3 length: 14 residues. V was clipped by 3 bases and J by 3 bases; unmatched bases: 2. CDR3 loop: CASSHGQVYNEQFF. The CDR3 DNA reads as TGCGCCAGCAGCCATGGACAGGTCTACAATGAGCAGTTCTTC.

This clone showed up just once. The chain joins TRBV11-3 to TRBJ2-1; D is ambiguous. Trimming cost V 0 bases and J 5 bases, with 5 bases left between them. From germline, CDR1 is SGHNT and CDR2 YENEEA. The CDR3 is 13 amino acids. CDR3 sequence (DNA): TGTGCCAGCAGCTTAGATCGGCACAATGAGCAGTTCTTC. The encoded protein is CASSLDRHNEQFF.

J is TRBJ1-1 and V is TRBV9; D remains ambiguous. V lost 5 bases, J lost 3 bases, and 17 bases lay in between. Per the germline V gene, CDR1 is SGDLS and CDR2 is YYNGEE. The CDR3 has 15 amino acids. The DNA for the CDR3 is TGTGCCAGCAGGATGACCCCGAACTGGGACACTGAAGCTTTCTTT. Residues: CASRMTPNWDTEAFF.

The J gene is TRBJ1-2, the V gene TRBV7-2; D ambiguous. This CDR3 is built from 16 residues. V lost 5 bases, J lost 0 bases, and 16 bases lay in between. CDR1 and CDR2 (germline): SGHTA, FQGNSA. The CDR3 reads CASSPGGAWSNYGYTF. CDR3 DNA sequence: TGTGCCAGCAGCCCGGGTGGTGCTTGGTCTAACTATGGCTACACCTTC.